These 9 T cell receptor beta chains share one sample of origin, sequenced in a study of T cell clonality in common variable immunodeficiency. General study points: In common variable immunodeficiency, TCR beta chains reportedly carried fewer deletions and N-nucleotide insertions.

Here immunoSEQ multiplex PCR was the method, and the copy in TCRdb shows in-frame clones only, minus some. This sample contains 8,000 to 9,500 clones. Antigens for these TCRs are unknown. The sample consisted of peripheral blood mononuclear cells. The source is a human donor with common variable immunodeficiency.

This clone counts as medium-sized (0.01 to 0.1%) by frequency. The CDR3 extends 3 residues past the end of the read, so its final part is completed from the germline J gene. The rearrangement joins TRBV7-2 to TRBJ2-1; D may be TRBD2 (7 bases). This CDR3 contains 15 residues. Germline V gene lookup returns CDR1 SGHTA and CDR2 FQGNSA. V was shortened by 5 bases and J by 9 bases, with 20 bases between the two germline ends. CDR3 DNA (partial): TGTGCCAGCAGCCCACTCGGGGGGCCCGTTAGTGAG. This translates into CASSPLGGPVSE. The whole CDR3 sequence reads CASSPLGGPVSEQFF.

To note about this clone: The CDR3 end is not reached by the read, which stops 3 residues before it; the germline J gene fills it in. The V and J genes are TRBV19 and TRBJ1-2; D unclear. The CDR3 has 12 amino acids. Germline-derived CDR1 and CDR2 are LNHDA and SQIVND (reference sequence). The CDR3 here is CASSVGEGGYTF. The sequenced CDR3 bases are TGTGCCAGTAGCGTCGGGGAAGGGGGC.

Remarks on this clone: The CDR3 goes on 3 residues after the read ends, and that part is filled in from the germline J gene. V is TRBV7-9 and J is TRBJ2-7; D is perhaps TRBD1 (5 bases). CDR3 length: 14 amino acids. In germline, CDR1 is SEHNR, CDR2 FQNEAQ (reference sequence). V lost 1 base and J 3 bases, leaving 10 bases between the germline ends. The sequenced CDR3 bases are TGTGCCAGCAGCTTAGTTCCAGGGAACTACGAG. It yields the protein CASSLVPGNYE. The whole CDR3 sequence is CASSLVPGNYEQYF.

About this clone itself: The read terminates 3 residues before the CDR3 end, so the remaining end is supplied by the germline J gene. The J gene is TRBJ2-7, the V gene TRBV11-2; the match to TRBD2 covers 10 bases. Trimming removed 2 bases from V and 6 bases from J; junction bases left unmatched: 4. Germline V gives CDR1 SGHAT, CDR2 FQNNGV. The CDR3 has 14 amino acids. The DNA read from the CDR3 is TGTGCCAGCAGCTTATCTAGCGGGAGTGGCGAG. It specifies CASSLSSGSGE. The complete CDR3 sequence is CASSLSSGSGEQYF.

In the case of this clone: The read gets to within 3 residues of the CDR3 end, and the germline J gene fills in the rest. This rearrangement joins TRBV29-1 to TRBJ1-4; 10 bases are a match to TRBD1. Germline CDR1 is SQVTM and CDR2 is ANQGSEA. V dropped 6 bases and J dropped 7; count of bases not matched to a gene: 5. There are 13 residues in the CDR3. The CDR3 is CSVLRDRGEKLFF. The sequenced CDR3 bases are TGCAGCGTCCTTCGGGACAGGGGTGAAAAA.

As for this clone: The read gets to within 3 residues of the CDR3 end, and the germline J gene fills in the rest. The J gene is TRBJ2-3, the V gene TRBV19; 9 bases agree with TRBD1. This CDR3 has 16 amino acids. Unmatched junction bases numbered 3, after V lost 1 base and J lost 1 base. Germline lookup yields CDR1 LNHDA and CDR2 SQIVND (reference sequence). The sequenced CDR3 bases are TGTGCCAGTAGTATAGTAGGGGACAGGGGCACAGATACG. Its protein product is CASSIVGDRGTDT. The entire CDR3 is CASSIVGDRGTDTQYF.

The CDR3 spells CASSPGQRGIQPQHF. The DNA read from the CDR3 is TGTGCCAGCAGCCCGGGACAGAGGGGGATCCAGCCC. V gene TRBV2 combines with J gene TRBJ1-5; 7 bases are a match to TRBD1. The read halts 3 residues ahead of the CDR3 end, with the missing end drawn from the germline J gene. The CDR3 sequence is 15 residues long. The trim removed 6 bases at V and 7 bases at J, leaving 12 bases unmatched. Germline CDR1 reads SNHLY; CDR2 reads FYNNEI. Looking up the rest from reference TRBV2 and TRBJ1-5 gives the full variable domain: EPEVTQTPSHQVTQMGQEVILRCVPISNHLYFYWYRQILGQKVEFLVSFYNNEISEKSEIFDDQFSVERPDGSNFTLKIRSTKLEDSAMYFCASSPGQRGIQPQHFGDGTRLSIL.

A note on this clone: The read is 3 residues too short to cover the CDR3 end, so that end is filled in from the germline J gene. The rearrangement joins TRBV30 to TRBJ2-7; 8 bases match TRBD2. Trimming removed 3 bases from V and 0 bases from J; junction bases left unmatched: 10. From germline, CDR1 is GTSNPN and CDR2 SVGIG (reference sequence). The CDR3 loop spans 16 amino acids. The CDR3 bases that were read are TGTGCCTGGAGGACAACCGGGCTAGCGGGCTCCTACGAG. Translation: CAWRTTGLAGSYE. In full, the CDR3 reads CAWRTTGLAGSYEQYF.

Partial CDR3 DNA: TGTGCCAGCAGCCCCCACGAGATAGTAAGTGAG. Encoded protein: CASSPHEIVSE. The CDR3 in its entirety is CASSPHEIVSEQFF. The chain is built from TRBV7-9 and TRBJ2-1; no definite D call. Sequencing ends 3 residues short of the CDR3 end; the germline J gene provides the rest. From germline, CDR1 is SEHNR and CDR2 FQNEAQ (reference sequence). The CDR3 extends over 14 amino acids. The ends were cut back, 5 bases at V and 9 bases at J, with 17 bases in the middle.